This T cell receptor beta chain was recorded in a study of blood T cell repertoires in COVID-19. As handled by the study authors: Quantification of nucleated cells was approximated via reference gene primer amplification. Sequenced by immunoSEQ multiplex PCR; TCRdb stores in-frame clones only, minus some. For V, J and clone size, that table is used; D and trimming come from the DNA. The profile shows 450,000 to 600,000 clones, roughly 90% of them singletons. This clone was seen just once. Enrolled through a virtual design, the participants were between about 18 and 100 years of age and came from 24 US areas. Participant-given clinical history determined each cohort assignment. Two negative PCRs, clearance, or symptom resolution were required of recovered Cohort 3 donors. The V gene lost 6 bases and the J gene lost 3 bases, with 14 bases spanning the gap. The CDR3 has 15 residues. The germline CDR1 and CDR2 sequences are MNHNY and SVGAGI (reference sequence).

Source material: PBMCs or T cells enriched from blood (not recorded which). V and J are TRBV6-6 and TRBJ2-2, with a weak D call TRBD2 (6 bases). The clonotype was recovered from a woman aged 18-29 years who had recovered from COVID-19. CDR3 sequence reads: CASRQAGGDTGELFF. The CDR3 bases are TGTGCCAGCAGACAAGCAGGAGGGGACACCGGGGAGCTGTTTTTT.